This T cell receptor (beta chain) was recorded in a study of T cells in Graves' hyperthyroidism and ophthalmopathy. Trimming removed 8 bases from V and 4 bases from J, with 8 bases in between. This CDR3 has 11 amino acids. The germline V gene encodes CDR1 SGHTA and CDR2 FQGNSA. Amplified regions were TCR beta CDR3 sequences from RNA transcripts. The HTBI set primed first-round TCR CDR3 RT-PCR. MiXCR, applied by TCRdb to the multiplex PCR reads, yields one record per CDR3 protein. The sample holds 600,000 or so distinct CDR3 sequences, roughly 46% seen once. This clonotype was observed many times. No ophthalmopathy progression within 18 months constituted stable Graves' hyperthyroidism.

The receptor's source is a woman aged 18-29 years with Graves' hyperthyroidism. The specimen was peripheral blood or thyroid tissue (not recorded which). The chain combines TRBV7-2 with TRBJ2-5; TRBD2 might be the D (5 bases). The CDR3 nucleotides read TGTGCCAGCTTACGGGGAGAGACCCAGTACTTC. Its protein is CASLRGETQYF.